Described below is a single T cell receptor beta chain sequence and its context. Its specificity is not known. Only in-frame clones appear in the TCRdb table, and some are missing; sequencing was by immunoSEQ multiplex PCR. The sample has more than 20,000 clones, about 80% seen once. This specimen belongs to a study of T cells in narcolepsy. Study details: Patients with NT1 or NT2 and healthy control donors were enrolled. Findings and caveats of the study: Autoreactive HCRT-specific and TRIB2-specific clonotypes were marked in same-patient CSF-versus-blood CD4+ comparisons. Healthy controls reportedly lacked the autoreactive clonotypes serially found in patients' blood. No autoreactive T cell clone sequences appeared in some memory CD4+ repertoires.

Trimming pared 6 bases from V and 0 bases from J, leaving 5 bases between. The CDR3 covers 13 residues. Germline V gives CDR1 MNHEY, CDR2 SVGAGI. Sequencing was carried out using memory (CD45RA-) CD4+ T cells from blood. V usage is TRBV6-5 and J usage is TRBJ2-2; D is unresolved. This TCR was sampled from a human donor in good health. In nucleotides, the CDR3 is TGTGCCAGCAGGGGTCCGAACACCGGGGAGCTGTTTTTT. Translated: CASRGPNTGELFF.